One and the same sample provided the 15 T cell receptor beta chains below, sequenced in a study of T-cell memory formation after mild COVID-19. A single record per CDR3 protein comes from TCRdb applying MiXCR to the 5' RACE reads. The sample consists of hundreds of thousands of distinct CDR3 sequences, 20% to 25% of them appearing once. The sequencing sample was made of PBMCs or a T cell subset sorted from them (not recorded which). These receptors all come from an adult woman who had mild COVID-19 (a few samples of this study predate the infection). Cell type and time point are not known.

The CDR3 here is CASLAGHQETQYF. The DNA of the CDR3 is TGTGCCAGCCTAGCGGGGCACCAAGAGACCCAGTACTTC. The chain has TRBV7-9 and TRBJ2-5; 9 bases are shared with TRBD2. The CDR3 runs 13 residues. Trimming at V came to 8 bases and at J to 0 bases, leaving 1 base not matched to a gene. Germline CDR1 and CDR2: SEHNR and FQNEAQ (reference sequence).

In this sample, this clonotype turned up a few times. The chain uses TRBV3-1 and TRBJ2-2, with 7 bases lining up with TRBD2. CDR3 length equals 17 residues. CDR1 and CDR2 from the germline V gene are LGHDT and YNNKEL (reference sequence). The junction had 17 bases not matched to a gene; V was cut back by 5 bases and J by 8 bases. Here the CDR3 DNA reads TGTGCCAGCAGCGCAAGGAGACTAGCCGACGGCTCTGGGGAGCTGTTTTTT. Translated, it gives CASSARRLADGSGELFF.

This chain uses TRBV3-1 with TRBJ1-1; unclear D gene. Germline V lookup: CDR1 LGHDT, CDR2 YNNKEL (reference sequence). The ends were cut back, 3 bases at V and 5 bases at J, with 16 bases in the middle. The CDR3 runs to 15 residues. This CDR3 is CASSQIPRSGTEAFF. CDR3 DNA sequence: TGTGCCAGCAGCCAGATCCCAAGGTCGGGGACTGAAGCTTTCTTT.

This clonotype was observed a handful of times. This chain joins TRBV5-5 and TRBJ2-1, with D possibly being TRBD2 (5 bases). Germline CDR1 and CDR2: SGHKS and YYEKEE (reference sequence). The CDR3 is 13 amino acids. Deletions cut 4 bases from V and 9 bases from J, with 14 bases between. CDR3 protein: CASSERTLFEQFF. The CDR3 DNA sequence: TGTGCCAGCAGCGAGCGGACTCTATTTGAGCAGTTCTTC.

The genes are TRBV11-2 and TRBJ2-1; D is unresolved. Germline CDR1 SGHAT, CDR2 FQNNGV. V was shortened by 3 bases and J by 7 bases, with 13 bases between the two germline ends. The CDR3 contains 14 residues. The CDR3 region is CASSLQRSKNEQFF. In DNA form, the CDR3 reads TGTGCCAGCAGCTTGCAAAGGTCCAAGAATGAGCAGTTCTTC.

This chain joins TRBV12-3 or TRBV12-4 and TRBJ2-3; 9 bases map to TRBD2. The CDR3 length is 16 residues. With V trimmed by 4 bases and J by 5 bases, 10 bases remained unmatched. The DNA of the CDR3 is TGTGCCAGCAGTTCTCAGGGTAGCGGGAGACGAGATACGCAGTATTTT. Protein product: CASSSQGSGRRDTQYF.

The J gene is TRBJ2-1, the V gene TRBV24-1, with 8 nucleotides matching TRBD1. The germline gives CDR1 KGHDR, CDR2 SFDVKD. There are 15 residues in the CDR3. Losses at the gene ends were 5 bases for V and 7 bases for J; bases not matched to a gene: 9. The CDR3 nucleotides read TGTGCCACCAGTGGACAGGGGCGCGGGTGGAATGAGCAGTTCTTC. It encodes CATSGQGRGWNEQFF.

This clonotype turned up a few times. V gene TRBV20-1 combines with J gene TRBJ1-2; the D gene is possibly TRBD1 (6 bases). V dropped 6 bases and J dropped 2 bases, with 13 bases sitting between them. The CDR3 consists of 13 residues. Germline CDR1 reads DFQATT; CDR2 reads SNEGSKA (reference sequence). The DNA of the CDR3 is TGCAGTGCCAACGACAGGAGGAACTATGGCTACACCTTC. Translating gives CSANDRRNYGYTF.

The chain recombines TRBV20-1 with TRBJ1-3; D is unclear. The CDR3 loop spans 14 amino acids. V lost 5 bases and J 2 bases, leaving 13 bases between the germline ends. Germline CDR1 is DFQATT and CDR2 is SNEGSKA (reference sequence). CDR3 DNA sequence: TGCAGTGCTCTGAACGGGGTGGCTGGAAACACCATATATTTT. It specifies CSALNGVAGNTIYF.

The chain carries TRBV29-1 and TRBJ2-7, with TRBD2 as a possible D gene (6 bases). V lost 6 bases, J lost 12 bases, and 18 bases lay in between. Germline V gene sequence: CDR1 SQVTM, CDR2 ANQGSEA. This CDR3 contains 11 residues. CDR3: CSVAGGGNRYF. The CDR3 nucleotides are TGCAGCGTCGCCGGTGGGGGGAACCGGTACTTC.

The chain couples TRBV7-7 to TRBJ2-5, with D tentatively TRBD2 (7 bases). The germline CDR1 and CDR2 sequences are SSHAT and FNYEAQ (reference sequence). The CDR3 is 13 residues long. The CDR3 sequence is CASSKGGMETQYF. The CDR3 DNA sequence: TGTGCTAGCTCGAAGGGGGGGATGGAGACCCAGTACTTC. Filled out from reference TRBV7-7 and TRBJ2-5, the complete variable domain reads GAGVSQSPRYKVTKRGQDVTLRCDPISSHATLYWYQQALGQGPEFLTYFNYEAQPDKSGLPSDRFSAERPEGSISTLTIQRTEQRDSAMYRCASSKGGMETQYFGPGTRLLVL.

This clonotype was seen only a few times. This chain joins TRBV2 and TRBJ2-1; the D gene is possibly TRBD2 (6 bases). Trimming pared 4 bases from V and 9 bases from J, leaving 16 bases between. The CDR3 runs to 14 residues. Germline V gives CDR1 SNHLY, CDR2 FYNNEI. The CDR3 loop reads CASSVELAPGEQFF. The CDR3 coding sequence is TGTGCCAGCAGTGTAGAACTAGCTCCAGGTGAGCAGTTCTTC.

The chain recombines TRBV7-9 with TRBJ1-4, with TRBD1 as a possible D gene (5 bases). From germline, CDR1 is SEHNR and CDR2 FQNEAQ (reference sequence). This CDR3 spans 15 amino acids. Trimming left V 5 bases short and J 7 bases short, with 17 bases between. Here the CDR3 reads CASSPGGTPSEKLFF. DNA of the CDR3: TGTGCCAGCAGCCCCGGCGGGACCCCTAGTGAAAAACTGTTTTTT.

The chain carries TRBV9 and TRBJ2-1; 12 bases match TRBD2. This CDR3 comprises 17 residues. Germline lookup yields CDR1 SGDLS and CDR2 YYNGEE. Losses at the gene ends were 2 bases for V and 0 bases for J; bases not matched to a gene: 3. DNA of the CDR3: TGTGCCAGCAGCGTTACGGGACTAGCGGGCTCCTACAATGAGCAGTTCTTC. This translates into CASSVTGLAGSYNEQFF.

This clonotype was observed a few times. The DNA of the CDR3 is TGTGCCAGCAGCTTAGGCCTACTAGCGGGAGGAGGTCCCGAGACCCAGTACTTC. Residues: CASSLGLLAGGGPETQYF. The chain combines TRBV7-8 with TRBJ2-5; 12 bases agree with TRBD2. Unmatched junction bases numbered 11, after V lost 1 base and J lost 5 bases. Looked up from germline, CDR1 is SGHVS and CDR2 is FQNEAQ. The CDR3 sequence is 18 residues long.